This T cell receptor (beta chain) was identified during a study of blood T cell repertoires in COVID-19. Repertoires were generated with immunoSEQ multiplex PCR, while TCRdb's copy carries only in-frame clones and drops some. The table includes some 230,000 clones, approximately 81% detected once. V dropped 8 bases and J dropped 1; count of bases not matched to a gene: 7. The CDR3 consists of 14 residues. Germline CDR1 is LNHDA and CDR2 is SQIVND (reference sequence). This TCR was sampled from a man aged 45 to 65 who had recovered from COVID-19. The specimen sequenced was peripheral blood. V gene TRBV19 combines with J gene TRBJ1-1, with 7 positions matching TRBD1. The CDR3 loop is CASSPGQPNTEAFF. The CDR3, as DNA: TGTGCCAGTTCACCGGGACAGCCGAACACTGAAGCTTTCTTT. The entire variable domain, with the rest obtained from reference TRBV19 and TRBJ1-1, is as follows: DGGITQSPKYLFRKEGQNVTLSCEQNLNHDAMYWYRQDPGQGLRLIYYSQIVNDFQKGDIAEGYSVSREKKESFPLTVTSAQKNPTAFYLCASSPGQPNTEAFFGQGTRLTVV.